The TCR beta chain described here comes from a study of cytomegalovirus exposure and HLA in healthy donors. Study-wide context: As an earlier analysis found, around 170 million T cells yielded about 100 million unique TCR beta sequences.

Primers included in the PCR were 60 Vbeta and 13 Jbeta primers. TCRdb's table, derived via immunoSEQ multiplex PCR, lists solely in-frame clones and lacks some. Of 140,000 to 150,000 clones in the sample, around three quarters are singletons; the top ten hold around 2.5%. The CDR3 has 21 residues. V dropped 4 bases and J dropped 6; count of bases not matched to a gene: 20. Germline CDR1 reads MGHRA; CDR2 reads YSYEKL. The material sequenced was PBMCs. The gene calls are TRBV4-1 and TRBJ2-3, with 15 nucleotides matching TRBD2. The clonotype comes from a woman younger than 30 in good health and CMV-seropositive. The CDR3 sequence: CASSRAAGTSGGLSAGDTQYF. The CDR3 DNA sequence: TGCGCCAGCAGCCGCGCGGCCGGGACTAGCGGGGGGTTAAGCGCGGGGGATACGCAGTATTTT.